The 28 T cell receptor beta chains listed next were all sequenced from one sample in a study of blood T cells in healthy people across ages. Alongside a J-beta primer mix, a sample-barcoded 5' primer served in a second PCR lasting about 7 to 11 cycles. TCRdb ran MiXCR on the 5' RACE reads and lists one entry per CDR3 protein. The profile covers approximately 800,000 distinct CDR3 sequences, with more than 45% appearing a single time and about 20% taken by the ten largest. Material: blood. Receptors were obtained from a man between 25 and 39 years old in good health.

This clonotype was seen only a few times. The J gene is TRBJ2-4, the V gene TRBV6-6, with D possibly being TRBD1 or TRBD2 (5 bases each). Judging by the DNA end, TRBJ2-7 fits better; the J call may be wrong. Germline lookup yields CDR1 MNHNY and CDR2 SVGAGI (reference sequence). CDR3 size: 14 residues. The CDR3 bases are TGTGCCAGCAGTTACTCGCGTGGGGGAAACGAGCAGTACTTC. It yields the protein CASSYSRGGNEQYF.

The chain uses TRBV7-9 and TRBJ2-7, with D hard to call. V was pared by 4 bases and J by 1 base, with 11 bases between. In germline, CDR1 is SEHNR, CDR2 FQNEAQ (reference sequence). This CDR3 has 14 residues. CDR3 loop: CASSSTTISYEQYF. The CDR3 coding sequence is TGTGCCAGCAGCTCGACGACAATTTCCTACGAGCAGTACTTC.

The chain couples TRBV2 to TRBJ1-6, with no clear D. The germline V gene has CDR1 SNHLY and CDR2 FYNNEI. The CDR3 consists of 13 residues. V shed 8 bases and J shed 7 bases, with 12 bases lying between them. The CDR3 coding sequence is TGTGCCAGCGAAATCCGACGGAATTCACCCCTCCACTTT. It yields the protein CASEIRRNSPLHF.

This clonotype was counted between two and nine times. V and J are TRBV29-1 and TRBJ2-1, with a weak D call TRBD2 (6 bases). Germline CDR1 SQVTM, CDR2 ANQGSEA. V was trimmed by 5 bases and J by 12 bases, leaving 23 bases between them. This CDR3 spans 14 amino acids. The CDR3 spells CSVSGGVLGDSQFF. The CDR3 DNA follows: TGCAGCGTTTCAGGCGGGGTTCTGGGTGATTCGCAGTTCTTC.

V usage is TRBV29-1 and J usage is TRBJ2-5; D is ambiguous. CDR3 size: 12 residues. Germline lookup yields CDR1 SQVTM and CDR2 ANQGSEA. Trimming left V 6 bases short and J 3 bases short, with 11 bases between. The CDR3 DNA is TGCAGCGTCTCGATCGGAGAAGAGACCCAGTACTTC. Translated, it gives CSVSIGEETQYF. The full variable domain, its missing parts supplied by reference TRBV29-1 and TRBJ2-5, is SAVISQKPSRDICQRGTSLTIQCQVDSQVTMMFWYRQQPGQSLTLIATANQGSEATYESGFVIDKFPISRPNLTFSTLTVSNMSPEDSSIYLCSVSIGEETQYFGPGTRLLVL.

This clonotype was counted a single time. V gene TRBV25-1 combines with J gene TRBJ2-7, with 12 bases that match TRBD1. Per germline, CDR1 MGHDK and CDR2 SYGVNS. This CDR3 has 17 residues. Trimming removed 1 base from V and 4 bases from J; junction bases left unmatched: 8. The CDR3 DNA reads as TGTGCCAGCAGTGAATCCCCGGGACAGGGGGCAGGATACGAGCAGTACTTC. As protein: CASSESPGQGAGYEQYF.

The chain employs TRBV2 and TRBJ2-3, with 7 bases lining up with TRBD2. The germline V gene has CDR1 SNHLY and CDR2 FYNNEI. V shed 8 bases and J 2 bases; nucleotides not matched to a gene: 10. The CDR3 consists of 15 residues. CDR3: CASERGGLNTDTQYF. The CDR3 DNA reads as TGTGCCAGCGAGAGGGGAGGGCTGAACACAGATACGCAGTATTTT.

The V and J genes are TRBV27 and TRBJ1-2; 10 nucleotides agree with TRBD1. This CDR3 spans 15 amino acids. CDR1 MNHEY and CDR2 SMNVEV come from the germline V gene (reference sequence). J lost 6 bases, V lost 5 bases, and 9 bases had no gene match. CDR3 DNA: TGTGCCAGCAGTAGGGAAGGGACAGGGGATCATGGCTACACCTTC. Amino acids: CASSREGTGDHGYTF.

V usage is TRBV7-3 and J usage is TRBJ2-1; D is uncertain. V lost 4 bases and J lost 2, with 12 bases in between. CDR1 and CDR2 (germline): SGHTA, FQGTGA. This CDR3 contains 15 residues. CDR3 sequence reads: CASSYGFTPYNEQFF. CDR3 coding DNA: TGTGCCAGCAGCTACGGATTTACCCCCTACAATGAGCAGTTCTTC.

This clonotype was recorded at least ten times. In DNA form, the CDR3 reads TGTGCCAGCAGTCCGGGGACCTTAATCACTGAAGCTTTCTTT. It encodes CASSPGTLITEAFF. The chain employs TRBV6-1 and TRBJ1-1; D possibly corresponds to TRBD1 (5 bases). Germline V gene lookup returns CDR1 MNHNS and CDR2 SASEGT. The V end lost 5 bases, the J end lost 4 bases, and 14 bases lay between the germline ends. The CDR3 covers 14 residues.

The chain couples TRBV20-1 to TRBJ1-1; D is possibly TRBD1 (6 bases). With 5 bases removed from V and 0 bases from J, the gap between germline ends came to 16 bases. The CDR3 is 15 residues long. Germline V gives CDR1 DFQATT, CDR2 SNEGSKA (reference sequence). CDR3 residues: CSARGGARVNTEAFF. CDR3 nucleotide sequence: TGCAGTGCTCGAGGGGGGGCAAGGGTGAACACTGAAGCTTTCTTT.

V gene TRBV20-1 combines with J gene TRBJ1-1; the D is unclear. The CDR3 sequence is 11 residues long. Trimming stripped 5 bases from V and 2 bases from J, with 6 bases between. Germline V gene data show CDR1 as DFQATT and CDR2 as SNEGSKA (reference sequence). CDR3 in amino acids: CSALRNTEAFF. CDR3 nucleotides: TGCAGTGCTCTTCGAAACACTGAAGCTTTCTTT.

CDR3 sequence (DNA): TGTGCCAGCTCACCTCTAGCGGGAGGGCCGGGGAATGAGCAGTACTTC. It specifies CASSPLAGGPGNEQYF. The chain links TRBV18 to TRBJ2-5; TRBD2 agrees at 12 bases. This CDR3 is built from 16 residues. Germline V gene lookup returns CDR1 KGHSH and CDR2 LQKENI. The J segment lost 11 bases and the V segment lost 3 bases, leaving 13 bases of the junction unmatched.

CDR3 in DNA: TGCAGTGCTAGAGATAGTAACTTTTTACTAGCGGGCGAGCAGTACTTC. It specifies CSARDSNFLLAGEQYF. The V gene is TRBV20-1, the J gene TRBJ2-7; 9 bases are a match to TRBD2. Germline V lookup: CDR1 DFQATT, CDR2 SNEGSKA (reference sequence). There are 16 residues in the CDR3. The V gene end was trimmed by 0 bases and the J gene end by 6 bases; junction bases not matched to a gene: 12.

The genes are TRBV6-5 and TRBJ2-5, with D possibly TRBD2 on 5 matching bases. The J call may be mistaken, given a closer DNA end match to TRBJ2-7. Per the germline V gene, CDR1 is MNHEY and CDR2 is SVGAGI. This CDR3 is 15 amino acids long. In nucleotides, the CDR3 is TGTGCCAGCAGTCGATCGATGGGGAGTTCGGGCGAGCAGTACTTC. Amino acids: CASSRSMGSSGEQYF.

This clonotype has more than one count but fewer than ten. The rearrangement links TRBV29-1 to TRBJ2-2, with D possibly matching TRBD2 (6 bases). Germline values: CDR1 SQVTM, CDR2 ANQGSEA. This CDR3 is built from 14 residues. V was shortened by 1 base and J by 0 bases, with 6 bases between the two germline ends. CDR3 sequence (DNA): TGCAGCGTTGAAGTAGCGGCGAACACCGGGGAGCTGTTTTTT. Encoded protein: CSVEVAANTGELFF.

In this sample, this clonotype turned up a few times. The DNA for the CDR3 is TGTGCCAGCAGCTTAGGGTTAGCGGCTAGCACAGATACGCAGTATTTT. Amino acid sequence: CASSLGLAASTDTQYF. The chain is built from TRBV7-2 and TRBJ2-3, with D perhaps TRBD2 (6 bases). V was clipped by 1 base and J by 0 bases, with 11 bases between them. Germline V gene data show CDR1 as SGHTA and CDR2 as FQGNSA. The CDR3 loop spans 16 amino acids. The variable domain in full, with the rest retrieved from reference TRBV7-2 and TRBJ2-3, is GAGVSQSPSNKVTEKGKDVELRCDPISGHTALYWYRQSLGQGLEFLIYFQGNSAPDKSGLPSDRFSAERTGGSVSTLTIQRTQQEDSAVYLCASSLGLAASTDTQYFGPGTRLTVL.

The chain couples TRBV27 to TRBJ1-2; D unclear. The germline V and J ends were trimmed by 6 bases and 4 bases, with 9 bases remaining between them. The CDR3 length is 12 residues. Germline CDR1 is MNHEY and CDR2 is SMNVEV (reference sequence). CDR3 nucleotides: TGTGCCAGCAGGCAAGCAGGCTATGGCTACACCTTC. It specifies CASRQAGYGYTF.

V usage is TRBV7-9 and J usage is TRBJ2-5; the D gene is possibly TRBD2 (6 bases). The CDR3 contains 14 residues. Germline CDR1 is SEHNR and CDR2 is FQNEAQ (reference sequence). V lost 2 bases and J 2 bases, leaving 9 bases between the germline ends. The CDR3 region is CASSLMAGQETQYF. In DNA, the CDR3 is TGTGCCAGCAGCTTAATGGCGGGACAAGAGACCCAGTACTTC.

The chain joins TRBV29-1 to TRBJ2-1; D not certain. This CDR3 region has 13 residues. Trimming left V 3 bases short and J 9 bases short, with 15 bases between. Germline V gene sequence: CDR1 SQVTM, CDR2 ANQGSEA. For the CDR3, the DNA is TGCAGCGTTGAGTACCTTTTGGCCGGTGAGCAGTTCTTC. Its protein product is CSVEYLLAGEQFF.

The sample holds a few counts of this clonotype. The chain joins TRBV7-9 to TRBJ1-2; perhaps TRBD1 as D (5 bases). Germline CDR1 reads SEHNR; CDR2 reads FQNEAQ (reference sequence). This CDR3 contains 13 residues. Trimming left V 3 bases short and J 13 bases short, with 18 bases between. The CDR3 here is CASSFPGGERGTF. As DNA, the CDR3 is TGTGCCAGCAGCTTCCCCGGTGGAGAGAGGGGCACCTTC. The full variable domain, in which reference TRBV7-9 and TRBJ1-2 provide the parts outside the CDR3, is DTGVSQNPRHKITKRGQNVTFRCDPISEHNRLYWYRQTLGQGPEFLTYFQNEAQLEKSRLLSDRFSAERPKGSFSTLEIQRTEQGDSAMYLCASSFPGGERGTFGSGTRLTVV.

The chain has TRBV5-1 and TRBJ2-3; D gene ambiguous. Germline V gene lookup returns CDR1 SGHRS and CDR2 YFSETQ. The CDR3 loop spans 15 amino acids. V shed 0 bases and J shed 0 bases, with 8 bases lying between them. Written as DNA, the CDR3 is TGCGCCAGCAGCTTGGGATGGACCAGCACAGATACGCAGTATTTT. Protein sequence: CASSLGWTSTDTQYF. Variable domain in full (rest from reference TRBV5-1 and TRBJ2-3): KAGVTQTPRYLIKTRGQQVTLSCSPISGHRSVSWYQQTPGQGLQFLFEYFSETQRNKGNFPGRFSGRQFSNSRSEMNVSTLELGDSALYLCASSLGWTSTDTQYFGPGTRLTVL.

The rearrangement links TRBV4-1 to TRBJ2-2; D ambiguous. The CDR3 covers 14 residues. CDR1 is MGHRA and CDR2 is YSYEKL in the germline V gene. V was trimmed by 5 bases and J by 0 bases, leaving 7 bases between them. This CDR3 reads CASSYTSNTGELFF. In DNA form, the CDR3 reads TGCGCCAGCAGCTACACCTCGAACACCGGGGAGCTGTTTTTT.

This clonotype was detected many times. The V call is TRBV15, the J call TRBJ2-7; weak D call: TRBD2 (6 bases). CDR1 and CDR2 (germline): LNHNV, YYDKDF (reference sequence). Deletions cut 1 base from V and 7 bases from J, with 14 bases between. There are 14 residues in the CDR3. CDR3 in DNA: TGTGCCACCAGCAGAGCGACCGGGGGTGGGGAGCAGTACTTC. Its translation: CATSRATGGGEQYF.

The chain has TRBV20-1 and TRBJ1-2, with 8 bases lining up with TRBD1. Trimming cost V 2 bases and J 7 bases; bases outside gene matches: 12. Germline loops: CDR1 DFQATT, CDR2 SNEGSKA (reference sequence). This CDR3 comprises 15 residues. CDR3 residues: CSARPSPGQAIGYTF. DNA of the CDR3: TGCAGTGCTAGACCTTCACCGGGACAGGCTATTGGCTACACCTTC.

This clonotype showed up just a few times. This rearrangement joins TRBV7-2 to TRBJ2-7; D remains unclear. The CDR3 totals 15 residues. V was cut by 1 base and J by 7 bases, with 17 bases left in between. Germline CDR1 SGHTA, CDR2 FQGNSA. The CDR3 DNA is TGTGCCAGCAGCTTAGGTTCGGCTACCCCTAGGGAGCAGTACTTC. This encodes CASSLGSATPREQYF.

This chain connects TRBV6-2 or TRBV6-3 to TRBJ2-1; weak D call: TRBD1 (5 bases). Trimming took 2 bases from V and 11 from J, leaving 13 bases between them. Germline CDR1 reads MNHEY; CDR2 reads SVGEGT. The CDR3 consists of 13 residues. The CDR3 loop is CASSYRVGAKQFF. The DNA for the CDR3 is TGTGCCAGCAGTTACCGCGTTGGGGCGAAGCAGTTCTTC.

In DNA form, the CDR3 reads TGTGCCGCCTCTTTTCGGAGGGGAACAGAGGAGACCCAGTACTTC. This encodes CAASFRRGTEETQYF. The rearrangement uses TRBV10-3 and TRBJ2-5; tentative D call: TRBD2 (6 bases). The CDR3 sequence is 15 residues long. Germline CDR1 and CDR2: ENHRY and SYGVKD. V was cut by 11 bases and J by 5 bases, with 24 bases left in between.